This entry lists 21 T cell receptor beta chains sequenced from one sample in a study of identical twins (dated by TCRdb to 2015 to 2016). The library was prepared using 5' RACE. The sample was run on an Illumina HiSeq 2000. TCRdb's own reprocessing of the public reads used fastp at Q25 and MiXCR and kept productive beta chains. Each CDR3 protein appears once, grouped with its most common genes and DNA. In this sample the table shows around 960,000 distinct CDR3 sequences, around an eighth of which occur a single time. Around 1.6% of the sample is held by the ten biggest clonotypes. These data were also reused for a study on yellow fever vaccine responses in identical twins.

The source material was PBMCs. The receptors come from a woman aged 18-29 years in good health.

This clonotype occurred a few times. The rearrangement joins TRBV20-1 to TRBJ2-7; 7 bases are a match to TRBD1. CDR1 and CDR2 from the germline V gene are DFQATT and SNEGSKA (reference sequence). With V trimmed by 3 bases and J by 4 bases, 6 bases remained unmatched. The CDR3 has 13 residues. This chain's CDR3 is CSASTGVVYEQYF. The CDR3, as DNA: TGCAGTGCTAGTACAGGGGTTGTATACGAGCAGTACTTC.

Only a few counts were recorded for this clonotype. The rearrangement uses TRBV28 and TRBJ1-6; no clear D. CDR1 is MDHEN, CDR2 SYDVKM, per germline. V was cut by 7 bases and J by 3 bases, with 10 bases left in between. The length of the CDR3 is 14 residues. CDR3: CASTPDGYNSPLHF. In DNA, the CDR3 is TGTGCCAGCACCCCGGACGGCTATAATTCACCCCTCCACTTT.

This clonotype was seen only a few times. V is TRBV28 and J is TRBJ1-3; 7 nucleotides match TRBD1. The length of the CDR3 is 16 residues. Trimming at V came to 5 bases and at J to 4 bases, leaving 11 bases not matched to a gene. CDR1 MDHEN and CDR2 SYDVKM come from the germline V gene. CDR3 nucleotides: TGTGCCAGCAGTCGAGACAGGGAATTGACCGGAAACACCATATATTTT. Residues: CASSRDRELTGNTIYF.

The chain uses TRBV4-1 and TRBJ2-5; a weak D match, TRBD2 (6 bases). The CDR3 runs to 15 residues. Looked up from germline, CDR1 is MGHRA and CDR2 is YSYEKL. V was shortened by 3 bases and J by 1 base, with 12 bases between the two germline ends. The CDR3 is CASSQLGGAQETQYF. The CDR3 nucleotides are TGCGCCAGCAGCCAGTTGGGCGGGGCCCAAGAGACCCAGTACTTC.

The chain recombines TRBV29-1 with TRBJ1-2; D gene unclear. Looked up from germline, CDR1 is SQVTM and CDR2 is ANQGSEA. Trimming took off 5 bases at V and 8 bases at J, with 12 bases between the two ends. CDR3 length: 11 residues. The CDR3 spells CSVLSGAGYTF. DNA of the CDR3: TGCAGCGTTCTTTCAGGCGCGGGCTACACCTTC. Together with reference TRBV29-1 and TRBJ1-2, the CDR3 gives the full variable domain: SAVISQKPSRDICQRGTSLTIQCQVDSQVTMMFWYRQQPGQSLTLIATANQGSEATYESGFVIDKFPISRPNLTFSTLTVSNMSPEDSSIYLCSVLSGAGYTFGSGTRLTVV.

This clonotype was detected only a few times. The chain has TRBV6-1 and TRBJ1-3; D is possibly TRBD1 (6 bases). V was shortened by 6 bases and J by 1 base, with 16 bases between the two germline ends. The CDR3 totals 16 residues. From germline, CDR1 is MNHNS and CDR2 SASEGT. This CDR3 is CASRNNRGASGNTIYF. For the CDR3, the DNA is TGTGCCAGCAGGAATAATAGGGGGGCTTCTGGAAACACCATATATTTT.

This chain joins TRBV7-9 and TRBJ2-6; D gene ambiguous. With 5 bases removed from V and 0 bases from J, the gap between germline ends came to 11 bases. The CDR3 covers 16 residues. CDR1 and CDR2 from the germline V gene are SEHNR and FQNEAQ (reference sequence). This chain's CDR3 is CASSPRTDSGANVLTF. CDR3 coding DNA: TGTGCCAGCAGCCCCCGGACGGACTCTGGGGCCAACGTCCTGACTTTC.

This sequence joins TRBV2 and TRBJ2-1; TRBD2 agrees at 12 bases. J was trimmed by 8 bases and V by 3 bases; bases with no gene match: 8. The CDR3 runs to 16 residues. Germline CDR1 is SNHLY and CDR2 is FYNNEI. The CDR3 DNA is TGTGCCAGCAGTGACCGACTAGCGGGGGTAATGGATGAGCAGTTCTTC. Translating gives CASSDRLAGVMDEQFF.

The genes are TRBV6-1 and TRBJ2-5; no clear D. The CDR3 is 15 amino acids. Trimming stripped 10 bases from V and 0 bases from J, with 18 bases between. The V gene's germline CDR1 is MNHNS and CDR2 SASEGT. The CDR3 sequence: CATKPVGWDQETQYF. CDR3 nucleotides: TGTGCCACAAAACCGGTAGGGTGGGACCAAGAGACCCAGTACTTC.

This clonotype appeared many times. The rearrangement links TRBV5-1 to TRBJ2-1; D is undetermined. Trimming stripped 2 bases from V and 4 bases from J, with 16 bases between. Germline lookup yields CDR1 SGHRS and CDR2 YFSETQ. The CDR3 spans 16 residues. DNA for the CDR3: TGCGCCAGCAGCTTCTCCGACCAAATCCAATACAATGAGCAGTTCTTC. This sequence encodes CASSFSDQIQYNEQFF.

This clonotype was seen ten or more times. The CDR3 here is CASTYRGLAGAYNEQFF. The CDR3, as DNA: TGTGCCAGCACCTACCGTGGTTTAGCGGGGGCCTACAATGAGCAGTTCTTC. The genes are TRBV12-3 or TRBV12-4 and TRBJ2-1, with 9 positions matching TRBD2. The CDR3 extends over 17 amino acids. The trim removed 7 bases at V and 2 bases at J, leaving 12 bases unmatched.

The table lists this clonotype with a few counts. V usage is TRBV7-9 and J usage is TRBJ1-5; D is undetermined. Germline lookup yields CDR1 SEHNR and CDR2 FQNEAQ (reference sequence). This CDR3 region has 12 residues. With 3 bases removed from V and 11 bases from J, the gap between germline ends came to 11 bases. This CDR3 is CASSFGSRAQHF. CDR3 bases: TGTGCCAGCAGCTTCGGTTCAAGGGCCCAGCATTTT.

The chain couples TRBV11-1 to TRBJ2-7; TRBD2 might be the D (6 bases). Germline V lookup: CDR1 SGHAT, CDR2 FQDESV (reference sequence). V was cut by 5 bases and J by 4 bases, with 15 bases left in between. The CDR3 covers 14 residues. In nucleotides, the CDR3 is TGTGCCAGCAGCCGGGGGACCACGGGGTACGAGCAGTACGTC. Translated: CASSRGTTGYEQYV.

The chain is built from TRBV4-1 and TRBJ2-2; 8 nucleotides agree with TRBD2. The germline V gene has CDR1 MGHRA and CDR2 YSYEKL. The CDR3 is 16 residues long. Trimming cost V 3 bases and J 3 bases; bases outside gene matches: 6. CDR3 sequence: CASSHPGGGHTGELFF. The CDR3 DNA reads TGCGCCAGCAGCCACCCCGGCGGGGGGCACACCGGGGAGCTGTTTTTT.

This clonotype has a count of ten or more. The chain has TRBV5-1 and TRBJ2-1, with 9 bases aligning to TRBD1. V trimming: 0 bases; J trimming: 7 bases; junction bases outside the gene matches: 2. Germline V CDR1 and CDR2: SGHRS, YFSETQ. This CDR3 contains 14 residues. CDR3 DNA: TGCGCCAGCAGCTTGGACAGGGGGCAGAATGAGCAGTTCTTC. Translated: CASSLDRGQNEQFF.

In this sample, this clonotype turned up a few times. The chain recombines TRBV6-5 with TRBJ2-2; 10 nucleotides align to TRBD2. Trimming removed 0 bases from V and 0 bases from J; junction bases left unmatched: 7. CDR3 length equals 19 residues. Germline-derived CDR1 and CDR2 are MNHEY and SVGAGI. The CDR3 loop is CASSYSGVLAGANTGELFF. The CDR3 DNA is TGTGCCAGCAGTTACTCTGGGGTCCTAGCGGGGGCGAACACCGGGGAGCTGTTTTTT.

The chain recombines TRBV12-3 or TRBV12-4 with TRBJ1-6; D unresolved. Trimming removed 8 bases at V and 12 bases at J, with 17 bases between. This CDR3 is built from 13 residues. CDR3 protein: CASLTRSGGPLHF. CDR3 bases: TGTGCCAGCCTTACTCGGAGTGGTGGACCCCTCCACTTT.

This clonotype has more than one count but fewer than ten. The CDR3 sequence: CAISLGTGNSYEQYF. The CDR3 coding sequence is TGTGCCATCAGCCTTGGGACAGGAAACTCCTACGAGCAGTACTTC. The chain employs TRBV10-3 and TRBJ2-7, with 8 bases aligning to TRBD1. Germline values: CDR1 ENHRY, CDR2 SYGVKD. The CDR3 is made up of 15 amino acids. J gave up 0 bases and V 6 bases, and 7 bases lay outside the gene matches.

This clonotype was observed a handful of times. The chain combines TRBV13 with TRBJ2-1; 8 bases agree with TRBD2. Germline V gene sequence: CDR1 PRHDT, CDR2 FYEKMQ (reference sequence). This CDR3 is built from 15 residues. The ends lost 5 bases at V and 7 bases at J; junction bases unmatched: 10. CDR3 region: CASSLSPSSGNEQFF. CDR3 nucleotides: TGTGCCAGCAGCCTAAGCCCGTCTAGCGGGAATGAGCAGTTCTTC.

This clonotype has only a few counts. The chain has TRBV7-9 and TRBJ2-1; D gene uncertain. CDR3 length: 12 residues. Trimming cost V 5 bases and J 9 bases, with 11 bases left between them. The V gene's germline CDR1 is SEHNR and CDR2 FQNEAQ (reference sequence). The CDR3 sequence: CASSLQPGEQFF. The CDR3 DNA sequence: TGTGCCAGCAGCCTCCAGCCGGGTGAGCAGTTCTTC. Filled out from reference TRBV7-9 and TRBJ2-1, the complete variable domain reads DTGVSQNPRHKITKRGQNVTFRCDPISEHNRLYWYRQTLGQGPEFLTYFQNEAQLEKSRLLSDRFSAERPKGSFSTLEIQRTEQGDSAMYLCASSLQPGEQFFGPGTRLTVL.

This clonotype came up a few times. The rearrangement uses TRBV12-3 or TRBV12-4 and TRBJ1-5, with D possibly being TRBD1 (5 bases). V lost 6 bases and J lost 11, with 23 bases in between. The CDR3 spans 15 residues. CDR3: CASSSFTQGSWTQHF. The CDR3, as DNA: TGTGCCAGCAGCTCTTTCACCCAGGGTTCTTGGACCCAGCATTTT.